Included here is one T cell receptor beta chain sequence, with context. The antigen is not known. This record belongs to a study of CD8 T cells in ankylosing spondylitis. Molecular-barcoded quantitative 5'-RACE produced these TCR beta libraries. TCRdb re-analysed the 5' RACE reads in MiXCR, keeping a single row per CDR3 protein. The sample carries roughly 700,000 distinct CDR3 sequences, 15% to 20% recorded once. With V trimmed by 0 bases and J by 1 base, 11 bases remained unmatched. CDR3 length: 20 amino acids. The germline V gene has CDR1 DFQATT and CDR2 SNEGSKA (reference sequence). General study results and limits: Characteristic of ankylosing spondylitis blood, it appeared, was a TCR beta motif comprising about eight highly homologous variants.

Sequenced sample: blood, either unsorted or a sorted T cell fraction (not recorded which). The source is a male donor with ankylosing spondylitis. The V gene is TRBV20-1, the J gene TRBJ2-1; 14 positions match TRBD2. CDR3 protein: CSAREPGLAGAYSSYNEQFF. DNA for the CDR3: TGCAGTGCTAGAGAGCCGGGACTAGCGGGAGCTTATTCGTCCTACAATGAGCAGTTCTTC.